These 13 T cell receptor beta chains share one sample of origin, sequenced in a study of blood T cell repertoires in COVID-19. Sequencing used immunoSEQ multiplex PCR; TCRdb keeps in-frame clones, though not all of them. The sample lists approximately 360,000 clones; roughly 88% were seen once. Sequenced input: PBMCs or T cells enriched from blood (not recorded which). The receptors originated from a woman aged 25 to 39 with acute COVID-19.

This chain connects TRBV20-1 to TRBJ1-2; maybe TRBD1 (6 bases). Trimming took off 6 bases at V and 8 bases at J, with 13 bases between the two ends. Germline loops: CDR1 DFQATT, CDR2 SNEGSKA (reference sequence). The CDR3 runs to 11 residues. The CDR3 loop reads CSAINRDGYTF. Here the CDR3 DNA reads TGCAGTGCGATAAACAGGGACGGCTACACCTTC.

The chain employs TRBV19 and TRBJ1-6; D might be TRBD1 (5 bases). This CDR3 contains 13 residues. V lost 7 bases and J lost 10, with 14 bases in between. Germline CDR1 LNHDA, CDR2 SQIVND (reference sequence). In DNA, the CDR3 is TGTGCCAGTACCACTCGGACACCCTCACCCCTCCACTTT. Its protein product is CASTTRTPSPLHF.

J is TRBJ1-4 and V is TRBV3-1 (or the pseudogene TRBV3-2); no clear D. Trimming cost V 4 bases and J 2 bases, with 11 bases left between them. Germline assignment: CDR1 LGHDT and CDR2 YNNKEL (reference sequence). The CDR3 runs 15 residues. The CDR3 sequence: CASSPNWATNEKLFF. In nucleotides, the CDR3 is TGTGCCAGCAGCCCGAACTGGGCTACTAATGAAAAACTGTTTTTT.

The chain joins TRBV27 to TRBJ1-2, with TRBD1 identical over 9 bases. Germline values: CDR1 MNHEY, CDR2 SMNVEV (reference sequence). The J segment lost 7 bases and the V segment lost 8 bases, leaving 5 bases of the junction unmatched. This CDR3 is 12 amino acids long. CDR3 protein: CASSGTGTGYTF. CDR3 bases: TGTGCCAGCTCCGGGACAGGGACTGGCTACACCTTC.

The CDR3 region has the DNA TGTGCCAGCAGTGAAGCTGCAGGTCGGTACGAGCAGTACTTC. Residues: CASSEAAGRYEQYF. This rearrangement joins TRBV2 to TRBJ2-7, with D uncertain. The ends were cut back, 0 bases at V and 4 bases at J, with 10 bases in the middle. This CDR3 has 14 residues. CDR1 and CDR2 from the germline V gene are SNHLY and FYNNEI.

V and J are TRBV15 and TRBJ1-2; D possibly corresponds to TRBD1 (6 bases). CDR1 is LNHNV and CDR2 is YYDKDF in the germline V gene (reference sequence). This CDR3 contains 16 residues. Trimming shortened V by 8 bases and J by 3 bases, and 22 bases separated the two germline ends. CDR3 region: CATDRPIFRDYYGYTF. Written as DNA, the CDR3 is TGTGCCACCGACAGGCCGATTTTCAGAGACTACTATGGCTACACCTTC.

This chain links TRBV6-5 with TRBJ2-2, with a possible D match to TRBD1 (5 bases). This CDR3 region has 14 residues. The V end was cut by 0 bases, the J end by 6 bases, with 8 bases between. Germline V gene data show CDR1 as MNHEY and CDR2 as SVGAGI. CDR3 residues: CASSYSIGAGELFF. DNA for the CDR3: TGTGCCAGCAGTTACTCAATAGGGGCCGGGGAGCTGTTTTTT.

A few counts support this clone. The V gene is TRBV7-6, the J gene TRBJ2-3; D perhaps matches TRBD2 (6 bases). Germline CDR1 reads SGHVS; CDR2 reads FNYEAQ. V shed 1 base and J shed 0 bases, with 8 bases lying between them. CDR3 length: 15 amino acids. The CDR3 loop reads CASSLGGESTDTQYF. The CDR3 bases are TGTGCCAGCAGCTTAGGCGGGGAAAGCACAGATACGCAGTATTTT. Complete variable domain (other parts from reference TRBV7-6 and TRBJ2-3): GAGVSQSPRYKVTKRGQDVALRCDPISGHVSLYWYRQALGQGPEFLTYFNYEAQQDKSGLPNDRFSAERPEGSISTLTIQRTEQRDSAMYRCASSLGGESTDTQYFGPGTRLTVL.

This clone has only a few counts. This chain joins TRBV12-3 or TRBV12-4 and TRBJ2-1; D remains ambiguous. The V end lost 3 bases, the J end lost 6 bases, and 9 bases lay between the germline ends. CDR3 length equals 13 residues. The CDR3 nucleotides are TGTGCCAGCAGTTTTGCTCTAACCAATGAGCAGTTCTTC. It yields the protein CASSFALTNEQFF.

V is TRBV7-2 and J is TRBJ2-1, with D possibly being TRBD2 (6 bases). This CDR3 is 11 amino acids long. In germline, CDR1 is SGHTA, CDR2 FQGNSA. V was cut by 4 bases and J by 14 bases, with 12 bases left in between. CDR3 residues: CASSSGLSEFF. CDR3 in DNA: TGTGCCAGCAGCTCAGGACTAAGCGAGTTCTTC.

This sequence joins TRBV24-1 and TRBJ1-2; D gene unclear. V shed 0 bases and J shed 4 bases, with 8 bases lying between them. CDR3 length equals 14 residues. Per germline, CDR1 KGHDR and CDR2 SFDVKD. The CDR3 sequence: CATSDLRFRYGYTF. CDR3 in DNA: TGTGCCACCAGTGATTTGCGGTTCCGCTATGGCTACACCTTC.

This sequence joins TRBV4-3 and TRBJ1-6; D might be TRBD1 (5 bases). This CDR3 region has 15 residues. Germline V lookup: CDR1 LGHNA, CDR2 YSLEER. Trimming took off 4 bases at V and 8 bases at J, with 15 bases between the two ends. The DNA of the CDR3 is TGCGCCAGCAGCCCCACAAGGGGTGGGGATTCACCCCTCCACTTT. Its translation is CASSPTRGGDSPLHF.

This clone was counted at least ten times. The chain combines TRBV27 with TRBJ2-2, with 9 bases identical to TRBD1. The CDR3 is 15 residues long. J gave up 6 bases and V 4 bases, and 6 bases lay outside the gene matches. Germline assignment: CDR1 MNHEY and CDR2 SMNVEV (reference sequence). The CDR3 bases are TGTGCCAGCAGTTCGAGACAGGGGGAGGCCGGGGAGCTGTTTTTT. This encodes CASSSRQGEAGELFF.